The 3 T cell receptor beta chains below all came from one sample that was sequenced in a study of T cells in Graves' hyperthyroidism and ophthalmopathy. What was amplified from RNA transcripts were TCR beta CDR3 regions. An initial round of RT-PCR targeting the TCR CDR3 relied on the HTBI primer set. TCRdb re-called the multiplex PCR reads through MiXCR, storing one row per CDR3 protein. The sample records 450,000 to 600,000 distinct CDR3 sequences, 14% being singletons. Material for sequencing was blood. All receptors come from a woman between 40 and 50 years old with Graves' hyperthyroidism.

The chain employs TRBV20-1 and TRBJ2-3; TRBD2 might be the D (6 bases). The CDR3 runs 15 residues. The germline V gene encodes CDR1 DFQATT and CDR2 SNEGSKA (reference sequence). The V gene lost 3 bases and the J gene lost 5 bases, with 18 bases spanning the gap. CDR3 bases: TGCAGTGCTAGGCTAGCTAGCGCCTGGGGAGATACGCAGTATTTT. Protein product: CSARLASAWGDTQYF.

This clonotype was seen ten or more times. V usage is TRBV20-1 and J usage is TRBJ2-2; perhaps TRBD2 as D (6 bases). Germline values: CDR1 DFQATT, CDR2 SNEGSKA (reference sequence). V was shortened by 3 bases and J by 7 bases, with 12 bases between the two germline ends. CDR3 length equals 13 residues. The CDR3 spells CSASGGSIGELFF. The CDR3 DNA reads TGCAGTGCTAGTGGAGGGAGTATCGGGGAGCTGTTTTTT.

In regard to this clonotype: A much larger clone differs from this one at a single base, so this may be a read error. The chain combines TRBV2 with TRBJ1-2, with D hard to call. The V gene's germline CDR1 is SNHLY and CDR2 FYNNEI. The CDR3 sequence is 13 residues long. The CDR3 region has the DNA TGTGCCAGCAGTGAAGGCCCCGTCTATGGCCACACCTTC. The encoded protein is CASSEGPVYGHTF.